These 32 T cell receptor beta chains were sequenced from one sample in a study of CXCR3-negative and CXCR3-positive naive CD8 T cells. The method, 5' RACE with UMI labels, was used to prepare the TRB cDNA libraries. TCRdb reanalyzed the 5' RACE reads and collapses them to one entry per CDR3 protein, without DNA. The table for this sample gives some 10,000 distinct CDR3 sequences. Sequencing was carried out using naive CXCR3- CD8+ T cells from blood. Specified subset: CD45RO-CCR7+CD27+CD95- naive CD8+ T cells lacking CXCR3 (TNR3-). Receptors originate from a human donor in good health. Some clones in this sample may be carry-over from other donors' samples.

This chain connects TRBV12-3 or TRBV12-4 to TRBJ1-5. The CDR3 loop spans 14 amino acids. The CDR3 here is CASSFGGYNQPQHF.

V gene TRBV5-1 combines with J gene TRBJ1-5. This CDR3 comprises 15 residues. Germline loops: CDR1 SGHRS, CDR2 YFSETQ. CDR3 loop: CASSLGPDSNQPQHF.

This clonotype is labeled medium-sized based on frequency. The gene calls are TRBV2 and TRBJ1-1. This CDR3 spans 17 amino acids. CDR1 is SNHLY and CDR2 is FYNNEI in the germline V gene. The CDR3 protein is CASSVALLQYRDTEAFF.

In terms of frequency, this clonotype is medium-sized. V and J are TRBV9 and TRBJ2-7. There are 14 residues in the CDR3. Germline values: CDR1 SGDLS, CDR2 YYNGEE. This CDR3 reads CASSPGTGLLEQYF.

In terms of frequency, this clonotype is medium-sized. This chain joins TRBV5-1 and TRBJ2-2; the TCRdb call, TRBD1, lacks DNA for checking. CDR1 is SGHRS, CDR2 YFSETQ, per germline. The CDR3 totals 15 residues. The CDR3 reads CASSLTGPNTGELFF.

V and J are TRBV27 and TRBJ2-3; no DNA is available, so the TRBD2 call from TCRdb remains unchecked. Germline assignment: CDR1 MNHEY and CDR2 SMNVEV (reference sequence). The CDR3 contains 15 residues. The CDR3 loop is CASSGLVSGTDTQYF.

The V and J genes are TRBV2 and TRBJ2-1; TCRdb lists TRBD2, though no DNA is available to test this call. The CDR3 is 17 amino acids. Per the germline V gene, CDR1 is SNHLY and CDR2 is FYNNEI. CDR3 loop: CASSEEARVAGNNEQFF.

This clonotype is deemed medium-sized (0.01 to 0.1%) by its frequency. The V and J genes are TRBV11-3 and TRBJ1-1; TCRdb reports TRBD1, a call that lacks DNA to check it against. The CDR3 is made up of 14 amino acids. Germline V gene lookup returns CDR1 SGHNT and CDR2 YENEEA. The CDR3 protein is CASSSYRGNTEAFF.

This clonotype registers medium-sized by frequency. J is TRBJ1-2 and V is TRBV7-2; lacking DNA, the TRBD1 call made by TCRdb goes unchecked. Germline-derived CDR1 and CDR2 are SGHTA and FQGNSA. CDR3 size: 14 residues. The CDR3 region is CASRPGGAGYGYTF.

Measured by frequency, this clonotype is medium-sized. The chain uses TRBV29-1 and TRBJ2-5; the TRBD2 assignment by TCRdb is unverifiable without DNA. The CDR3 is 13 amino acids. CDR1 and CDR2 (germline): SQVTM, ANQGSEA. The CDR3 sequence: CSGLLAGGETQYF. Full variable domain (missing parts from reference TRBV29-1 and TRBJ2-5): SAVISQKPSRDICQRGTSLTIQCQVDSQVTMMFWYRQQPGQSLTLIATANQGSEATYESGFVIDKFPISRPNLTFSTLTVSNMSPEDSSIYLCSGLLAGGETQYFGPGTRLLVL.

CDR3 sequence reads: CASSLRTSADEQYF. V gene TRBV27 combines with J gene TRBJ2-7; TCRdb gives TRBD2 as the D gene, but with no DNA this cannot be confirmed. The germline V gene has CDR1 MNHEY and CDR2 SMNVEV (reference sequence). The CDR3 runs to 14 residues.

This clonotype shows up as medium-sized by frequency. This chain uses TRBV7-2 with TRBJ1-4. CDR1 is SGHTA, CDR2 FQGNSA, per germline. This CDR3 is 15 amino acids long. CDR3 residues: CASSTRTFGGEKLFF.

The V call is TRBV20-1, the J call TRBJ2-1. The CDR3 is made up of 15 amino acids. The V gene's germline CDR1 is DFQATT and CDR2 SNEGSKA (reference sequence). The CDR3 sequence is CSAREWASSYNEQFF.

The chain is built from TRBV2 and TRBJ1-5; checking the TCRdb D call of TRBD1 is not possible without DNA. CDR3 length: 15 residues. The germline CDR1 and CDR2 sequences are SNHLY and FYNNEI. The CDR3 sequence is CASSEEARGRQPQHF.

This clonotype is identified as medium-sized (0.01 to 0.1%) from frequency. The chain joins TRBV14 to TRBJ2-1; TCRdb calls TRBD1, which cannot be checked without DNA. CDR3 size: 14 residues. The germline gives CDR1 SGHDN, CDR2 FVKESK. This chain's CDR3 is CASSHPRGEYEQFF.

Frequency places this clonotype as medium-sized. This CDR3 reads CASSTDRTEISTDTQYF. This chain connects TRBV7-9 to TRBJ2-3. The CDR3 is 17 residues long. CDR1 and CDR2 (germline): SEHNR, FQNEAQ (reference sequence).

The chain employs TRBV10-3 and TRBJ2-7; TCRdb reports TRBD2, a call that lacks DNA to check it against. The CDR3 has 23 residues. Germline V CDR1 and CDR2: ENHRY, SYGVKD. The chain's CDR3 is CATAPVGSTPRGPSSGSIDEQYF.

This clonotype counts as medium-sized by frequency. The V gene is TRBV7-9, the J gene TRBJ1-5; the TCRdb D gene call, TRBD1, has no DNA to confirm it. Germline CDR1 is SEHNR and CDR2 is FQNEAQ (reference sequence). The CDR3 is 14 amino acids. CDR3 loop: CASSSGTENQPQHF.

This clonotype counts as medium-sized by frequency. The V and J genes are TRBV29-1 and TRBJ1-2; TCRdb selects TRBD1, and the lack of DNA leaves this call unchecked. The germline gives CDR1 SQVTM, CDR2 ANQGSEA. This CDR3 is 15 amino acids long. CDR3 region: CSVDEGVVQHYGYTF.

The chain uses TRBV15 and TRBJ2-5; the TCRdb D gene call, TRBD1, has no DNA to confirm it. The CDR3 runs to 16 residues. From germline, CDR1 is LNHNV and CDR2 YYDKDF (reference sequence). Here the CDR3 reads CATSRGGTPNQETQYF.

The J gene is TRBJ2-1, the V gene TRBV12-2; no DNA is available, so the TRBD2 call from TCRdb remains unchecked. TRBV12-2 is an annotated pseudogene. The CDR3 has 20 amino acids. CDR3 amino acids: CASRLASGTNGISSYNEQFF.

The rearrangement joins TRBV19 to TRBJ1-1; TCRdb returns TRBD1, unconfirmable since there is no DNA. CDR1 is LNHDA and CDR2 is SQIVND in the germline V gene (reference sequence). The CDR3 is 14 amino acids. The CDR3 loop is CASSITGGNTEAFF. The full variable domain, completed using reference TRBV19 and TRBJ1-1, is DGGITQSPKYLFRKEGQNVTLSCEQNLNHDAMYWYRQDPGQGLRLIYYSQIVNDFQKGDIAEGYSVSREKKESFPLTVTSAQKNPTAFYLCASSITGGNTEAFFGQGTRLTVV.

V usage is TRBV29-1 and J usage is TRBJ1-3; TCRdb indicates TRBD1, and absent DNA this call remains unverified. The CDR3 has 17 amino acids. The germline CDR1 and CDR2 sequences are SQVTM and ANQGSEA. Here the CDR3 reads CSVEDLVTGASGNTIYF. Complete variable domain (other parts from reference TRBV29-1 and TRBJ1-3): SAVISQKPSRDICQRGTSLTIQCQVDSQVTMMFWYRQQPGQSLTLIATANQGSEATYESGFVIDKFPISRPNLTFSTLTVSNMSPEDSSIYLCSVEDLVTGASGNTIYFGEGSWLTVV.

The chain combines TRBV29-1 with TRBJ2-1; checking the TCRdb D call of TRBD1 is not possible without DNA. This CDR3 is 14 amino acids long. Germline V lookup: CDR1 SQVTM, CDR2 ANQGSEA. This CDR3 is CSDWTGAVYNEQIF.

Its frequency marks this clonotype as medium-sized (0.01 to 0.1%). This chain uses TRBV25-1 with TRBJ2-1. CDR1 MGHDK and CDR2 SYGVNS come from the germline V gene. There are 15 residues in the CDR3. The CDR3 region is CASSRQGSSYNEQFF. Together with reference TRBV25-1 and TRBJ2-1, the CDR3 gives the full variable domain: EADIYQTPRYLVIGTGKKITLECSQTMGHDKMYWYQQDPGMELHLIHYSYGVNSTEKGDLSSESTVSRIRTEHFPLTLESARPSHTSQYLCASSRQGSSYNEQFFGPGTRLTVL.

The J gene is TRBJ2-1, the V gene TRBV15; TCRdb lists TRBD2, though no DNA is available to test this call. Germline CDR1 and CDR2: LNHNV and YYDKDF (reference sequence). This CDR3 comprises 18 residues. CDR3 region: CATSRDDLGSGQYNEQFF.

The rearrangement joins TRBV6-2 or TRBV6-3 to TRBJ2-1; TCRdb's D call of TRBD1 is untestable without DNA. The CDR3 is 14 residues long. CDR1 and CDR2 from the germline V gene are MNHEY and SVGEGT. The CDR3: CASRTQSGYNEQFF.

The rearrangement links TRBV28 to TRBJ2-1; TCRdb proposes TRBD2, but this gene call is untestable without DNA. Germline loops: CDR1 MDHEN, CDR2 SYDVKM. This CDR3 is 16 amino acids long. CDR3 sequence reads: CASSFPSRAGYNEQFF.

This clonotype shows up as medium-sized by frequency. V gene TRBV7-6 combines with J gene TRBJ1-5; with no DNA, the TCRdb D assignment of TRBD1 cannot be verified. Germline lookup yields CDR1 SGHVS and CDR2 FNYEAQ. The CDR3 length is 16 residues. CDR3 in amino acids: CASSPGTGSGNQPQHF.

This chain connects TRBV21-1 to TRBJ2-1; the D call from TCRdb, TRBD2, cannot be confirmed without DNA. TRBV21-1 corresponds to a pseudogene. This CDR3 has 16 amino acids. CDR3: CASSTKGASGHNEQFF.

This clonotype is called medium-sized (0.01 to 0.1%) based on its frequency. The chain links TRBV19 to TRBJ1-5. Germline CDR1 and CDR2: LNHDA and SQIVND (reference sequence). The CDR3 sequence is 15 residues long. This CDR3 reads CASSIGETYNQPQHF.

This chain uses TRBV21-1 with TRBJ1-6. TRBV21-1 is described as a pseudogene. This CDR3 has 14 residues. The CDR3 loop reads CASRSDMIPSPLHF.